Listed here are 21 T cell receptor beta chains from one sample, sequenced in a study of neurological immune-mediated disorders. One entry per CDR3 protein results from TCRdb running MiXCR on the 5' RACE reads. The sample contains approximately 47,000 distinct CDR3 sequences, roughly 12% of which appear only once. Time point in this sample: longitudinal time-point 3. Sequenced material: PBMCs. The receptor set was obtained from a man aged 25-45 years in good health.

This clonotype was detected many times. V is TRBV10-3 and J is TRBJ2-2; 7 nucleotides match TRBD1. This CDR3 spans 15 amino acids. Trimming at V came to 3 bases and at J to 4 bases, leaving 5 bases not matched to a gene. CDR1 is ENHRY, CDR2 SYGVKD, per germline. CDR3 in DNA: TGTGCCATCAGTGACAGACAGGGAAGCACCGGGGAGCTGTTTTTT. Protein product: CAISDRQGSTGELFF.

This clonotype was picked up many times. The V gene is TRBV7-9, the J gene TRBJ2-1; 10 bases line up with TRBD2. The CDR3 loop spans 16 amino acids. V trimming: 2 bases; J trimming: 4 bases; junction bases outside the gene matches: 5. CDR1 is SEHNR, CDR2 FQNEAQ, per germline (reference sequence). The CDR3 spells CASSLKGTSVYNEQFF. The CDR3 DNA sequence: TGTGCCAGCAGCTTAAAGGGGACTAGCGTGTACAATGAGCAGTTCTTC.

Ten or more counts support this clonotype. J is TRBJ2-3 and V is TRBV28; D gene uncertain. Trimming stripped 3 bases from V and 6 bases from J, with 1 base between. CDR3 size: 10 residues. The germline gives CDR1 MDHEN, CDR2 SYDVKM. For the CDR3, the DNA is TGTGCCAGCAGTTTTGATACGCAGTATTTT. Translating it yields CASSFDTQYF.

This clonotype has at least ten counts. The DNA of the CDR3 is TGCGCCAGCAGCTTGGCAGCGGGAGGCTACAATGAGCAGTTCTTC. Protein: CASSLAAGGYNEQFF. The chain carries TRBV5-1 and TRBJ2-1; 9 bases are a match to TRBD2. The V and J ends lost 0 bases and 3 bases, in that order; junction bases with no gene match: 1. Germline CDR1 SGHRS, CDR2 YFSETQ. This CDR3 is built from 15 residues.

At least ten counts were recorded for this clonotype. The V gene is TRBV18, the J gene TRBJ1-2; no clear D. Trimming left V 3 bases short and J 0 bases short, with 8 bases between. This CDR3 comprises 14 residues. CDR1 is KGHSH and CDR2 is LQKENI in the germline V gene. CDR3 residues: CASSPDGTNYGYTF. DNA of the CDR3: TGTGCCAGCTCACCCGACGGGACTAACTATGGCTACACCTTC.

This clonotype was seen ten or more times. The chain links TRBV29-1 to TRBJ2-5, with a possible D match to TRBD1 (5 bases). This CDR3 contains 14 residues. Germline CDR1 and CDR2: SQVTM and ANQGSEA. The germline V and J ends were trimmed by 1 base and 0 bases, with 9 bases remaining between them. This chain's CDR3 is CSVEAVGDQETQYF. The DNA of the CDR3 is TGCAGCGTTGAAGCGGTAGGGGACCAAGAGACCCAGTACTTC.

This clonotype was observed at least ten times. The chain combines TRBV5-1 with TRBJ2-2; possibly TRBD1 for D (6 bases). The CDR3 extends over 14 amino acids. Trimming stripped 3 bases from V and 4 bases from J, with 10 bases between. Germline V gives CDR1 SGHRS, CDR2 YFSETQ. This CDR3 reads CASSSQGFTGELFF. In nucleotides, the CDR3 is TGCGCCAGCAGCTCACAGGGATTCACCGGGGAGCTGTTTTTT.

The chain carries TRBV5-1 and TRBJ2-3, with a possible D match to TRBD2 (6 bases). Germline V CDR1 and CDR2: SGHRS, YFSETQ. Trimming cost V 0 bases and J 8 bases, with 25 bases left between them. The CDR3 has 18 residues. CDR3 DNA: TGCGCCAGCAGCTTGGAAGCGTCCGGTAGCGGAGCTGCTGTTACGCAGTATTTT. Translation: CASSLEASGSGAAVTQYF.

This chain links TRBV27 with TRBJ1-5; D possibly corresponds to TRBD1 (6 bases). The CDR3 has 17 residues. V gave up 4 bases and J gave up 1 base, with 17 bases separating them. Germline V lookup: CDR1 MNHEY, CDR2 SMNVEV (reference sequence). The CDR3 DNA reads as TGTGCCAGCAGTTCGAACAGGGACCTTCGGAGCAATCAGCCCCAGCATTTT. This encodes CASSSNRDLRSNQPQHF.

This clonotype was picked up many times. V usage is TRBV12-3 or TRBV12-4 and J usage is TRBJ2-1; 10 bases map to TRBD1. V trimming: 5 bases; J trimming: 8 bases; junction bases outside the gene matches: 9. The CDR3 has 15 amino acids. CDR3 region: CASSQTGGEPDEQFF. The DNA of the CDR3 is TGTGCCAGCAGTCAGACAGGGGGCGAGCCAGATGAGCAGTTCTTC.

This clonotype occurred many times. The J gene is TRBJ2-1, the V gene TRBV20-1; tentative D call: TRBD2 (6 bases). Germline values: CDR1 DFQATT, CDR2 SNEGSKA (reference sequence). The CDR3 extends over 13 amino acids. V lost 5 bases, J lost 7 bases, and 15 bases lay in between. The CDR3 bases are TGCAGTGCTCCGGGCCGGGAGAGGAATGAGCAGTTCTTC. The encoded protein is CSAPGRERNEQFF.

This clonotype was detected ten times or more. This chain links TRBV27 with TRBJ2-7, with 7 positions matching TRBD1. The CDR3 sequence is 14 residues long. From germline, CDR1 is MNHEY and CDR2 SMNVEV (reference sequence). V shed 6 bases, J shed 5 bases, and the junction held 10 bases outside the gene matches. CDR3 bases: TGTGCCAGCAGCTTTTTAGGGGGCAACCACGAGCAGTACTTC. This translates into CASSFLGGNHEQYF.

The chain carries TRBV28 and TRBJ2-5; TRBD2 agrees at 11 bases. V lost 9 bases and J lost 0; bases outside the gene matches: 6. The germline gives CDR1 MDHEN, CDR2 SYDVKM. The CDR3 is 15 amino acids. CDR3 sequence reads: CASSGGVGNQETQYF. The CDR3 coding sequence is TGTGCCAGTAGCGGGGGGGTTGGGAACCAAGAGACCCAGTACTTC. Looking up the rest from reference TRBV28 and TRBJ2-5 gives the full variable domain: DVKVTQSSRYLVKRTGEKVFLECVQDMDHENMFWYRQDPGLGLRLIYFSYDVKMKEKGDIPEGYSVSREKKERFSLILESASTNQTSMYLCASSGGVGNQETQYFGPGTRLLVL.

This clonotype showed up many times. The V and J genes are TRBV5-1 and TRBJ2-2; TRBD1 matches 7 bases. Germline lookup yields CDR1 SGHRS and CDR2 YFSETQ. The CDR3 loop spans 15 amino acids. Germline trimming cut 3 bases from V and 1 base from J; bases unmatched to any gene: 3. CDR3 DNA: TGCGCCAGCAGCTCACGGACAGGGAACACCGGGGAGCTGTTTTTT. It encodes CASSSRTGNTGELFF. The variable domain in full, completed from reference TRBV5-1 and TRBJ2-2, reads KAGVTQTPRYLIKTRGQQVTLSCSPISGHRSVSWYQQTPGQGLQFLFEYFSETQRNKGNFPGRFSGRQFSNSRSEMNVSTLELGDSALYLCASSSRTGNTGELFFGEGSRLTVL.

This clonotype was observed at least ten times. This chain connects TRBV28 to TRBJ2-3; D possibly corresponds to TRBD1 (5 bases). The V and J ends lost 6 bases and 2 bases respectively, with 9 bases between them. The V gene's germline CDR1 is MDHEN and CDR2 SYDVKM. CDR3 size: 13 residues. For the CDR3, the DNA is TGTGCCAGCAGCCCAGGGTACACAGATACGCAGTATTTT. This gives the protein CASSPGYTDTQYF.

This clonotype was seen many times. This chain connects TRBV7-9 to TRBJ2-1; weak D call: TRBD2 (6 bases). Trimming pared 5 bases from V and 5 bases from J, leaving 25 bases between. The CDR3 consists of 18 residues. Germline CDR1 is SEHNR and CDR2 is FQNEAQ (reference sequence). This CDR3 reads CASSPHRGPSGPDNEQFF. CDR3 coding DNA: TGTGCCAGCAGCCCCCATAGAGGCCCGAGCGGGCCAGACAATGAGCAGTTCTTC.

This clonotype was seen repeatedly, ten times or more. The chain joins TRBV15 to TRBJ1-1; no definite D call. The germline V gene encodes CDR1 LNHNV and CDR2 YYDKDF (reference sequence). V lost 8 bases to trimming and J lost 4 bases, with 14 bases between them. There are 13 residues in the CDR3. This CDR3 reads CATALTGVTEAFF. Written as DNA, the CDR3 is TGTGCCACCGCCCTGACTGGGGTCACTGAAGCTTTCTTT.

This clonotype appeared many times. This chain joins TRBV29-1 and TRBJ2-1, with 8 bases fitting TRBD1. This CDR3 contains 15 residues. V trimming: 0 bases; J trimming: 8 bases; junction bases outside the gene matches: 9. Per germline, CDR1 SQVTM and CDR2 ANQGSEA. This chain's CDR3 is CSVEDQRGTGDEQFF. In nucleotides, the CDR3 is TGCAGCGTTGAAGACCAAAGGGGGACAGGTGATGAGCAGTTCTTC.

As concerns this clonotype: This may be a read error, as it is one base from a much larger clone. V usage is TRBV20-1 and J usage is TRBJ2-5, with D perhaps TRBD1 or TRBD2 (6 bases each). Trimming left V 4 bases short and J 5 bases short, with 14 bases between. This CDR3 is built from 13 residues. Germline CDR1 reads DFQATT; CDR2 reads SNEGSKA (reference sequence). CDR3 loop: CSAIGGPMETQYF. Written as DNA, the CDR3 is TGCAGTGCTATTGGGGGGCCTATGGAGACCCAGTACTTC.

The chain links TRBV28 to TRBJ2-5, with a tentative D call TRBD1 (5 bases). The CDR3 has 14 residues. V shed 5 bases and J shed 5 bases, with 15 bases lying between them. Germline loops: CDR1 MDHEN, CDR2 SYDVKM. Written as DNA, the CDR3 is TGTGCCAGCAGTGCCTACAGGATTCGTGAGACCCAGTACTTC. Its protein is CASSAYRIRETQYF.

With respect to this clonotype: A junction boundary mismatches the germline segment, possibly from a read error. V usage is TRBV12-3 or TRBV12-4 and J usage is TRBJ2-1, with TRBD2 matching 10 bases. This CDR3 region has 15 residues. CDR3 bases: TGTGCCAGCAGCTTAGCCGGGACTAGCGTAAATGAGCAGTTCTTC. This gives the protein CASSLAGTSVNEQFF.